This T cell receptor beta chain was sequenced during a study of T cells in Graves' hyperthyroidism and ophthalmopathy. TCR beta CDR3 sequences were amplified from RNA transcripts. RT-PCR in the first round (using the HTBI primer set) targeted the TCR CDR3. TCRdb processed the multiplex PCR reads anew with MiXCR; each CDR3 protein has one entry. The sample yields 500,000 to 600,000 distinct CDR3 sequences, 15% to 20% seen once. The ends were cut back, 1 base at V and 2 bases at J, with 9 bases in the middle. Germline values: CDR1 SQVTM, CDR2 ANQGSEA. This CDR3 is 13 amino acids long. This TCR was sampled from a woman aged 18-35 years with Graves' hyperthyroidism. V gene TRBV29-1 combines with J gene TRBJ2-7; no clear D gene. Sequencing was carried out using blood. CDR3 in DNA: TGCAGCGTTGAAGCGCCGGTGACCTACGAGCAGTACTTC. Protein product: CSVEAPVTYEQYF.